This TCR beta chain was observed in a study of T cells in Graves' hyperthyroidism and ophthalmopathy. Notes on the study in general: With a median lead of roughly 6.8 months before onset, the model predicted ophthalmopathy.

Germline V gene sequence: CDR1 KGHDR, CDR2 SFDVKD. Trimming shortened V by 4 bases and J by 4 bases, and 11 bases separated the two germline ends. CDR3 length: 14 amino acids. A remark on this clonotype: Its cognate antigen is unknown.

RNA transcripts served as the template for amplifying TCR beta CDR3 regions. TCR CDR3 underwent first-round RT-PCR with the HTBI primer set. From the multiplex PCR reads, TCRdb called clonotypes with MiXCR, one entry per CDR3 protein. The repertoire has hundreds of thousands of distinct CDR3 sequences, 16% of them found once; the top ten carry around 3.5%. Lactation, pregnancy, other autoimmune disease or uncontrolled infection led to exclusion of patients. Orbital computed tomography and thyroid ultrasound, together with serum TRAb and thyroxine and clinical symptoms, were used for diagnoses. From approximately 9.5 ml of fresh peripheral blood, PBMCs were isolated.

The sample consisted of blood. The receptor was derived from a woman aged 40 to 50 with Graves' ophthalmopathy. The rearrangement uses TRBV24-1 and TRBJ2-3; D is unclear. CDR3 sequence: CATSEGRVPDTQYF. The CDR3 nucleotides read TGTGCCACCAGTGAGGGTAGGGTTCCAGATACGCAGTATTTT.